Below, one TCR beta chain is given with its context. The sample comes from a study of blood T cell repertoires in COVID-19. Study-wide background: COVID-19 samples collected from the United States, Italy and Spain covered acute and convalescent phases. Nucleic acid was either cDNA or gDNA, and it came from T cells, B-cell-depleted T cells, or PBMCs.

After removal of 0 bases from V and 7 bases from J, the junction contained 4 bases not matched to a gene. The CDR3 totals 15 residues. Germline values: CDR1 SGDLS, CDR2 YYNGEE. Original analysis: Scientists estimated how many nucleated cells there were by amplifying reference gene primers. Sequencing used immunoSEQ multiplex PCR; TCRdb keeps in-frame clones, though not all of them. Clonal size and the V and J genes are those of that table, whereas D and trimming came from the DNA. The sample carries more than 120,000 clones, more than 75% recorded once. The chain joins TRBV9 to TRBJ2-2; 9 bases are shared with TRBD1. The material sequenced was peripheral blood. This clonotype was obtained from a woman aged 45 to 65 with active or convalescent COVID-19. This CDR3 is CASSVGDRAGGELFF. CDR3 nucleotide sequence: TGTGCCAGCAGCGTAGGGGACAGGGCCGGCGGGGAGCTGTTTTTT. The full variable domain, in which reference TRBV9 and TRBJ2-2 provide the parts outside the CDR3, is DSGVTQTPKHLITATGQRVTLRCSPRSGDLSVYWYQQSLDQGLQFLIQYYNGEERAKGNILERFSAQQFPDLHSELNLSSLELGDSALYFCASSVGDRAGGELFFGEGSRLTVL.